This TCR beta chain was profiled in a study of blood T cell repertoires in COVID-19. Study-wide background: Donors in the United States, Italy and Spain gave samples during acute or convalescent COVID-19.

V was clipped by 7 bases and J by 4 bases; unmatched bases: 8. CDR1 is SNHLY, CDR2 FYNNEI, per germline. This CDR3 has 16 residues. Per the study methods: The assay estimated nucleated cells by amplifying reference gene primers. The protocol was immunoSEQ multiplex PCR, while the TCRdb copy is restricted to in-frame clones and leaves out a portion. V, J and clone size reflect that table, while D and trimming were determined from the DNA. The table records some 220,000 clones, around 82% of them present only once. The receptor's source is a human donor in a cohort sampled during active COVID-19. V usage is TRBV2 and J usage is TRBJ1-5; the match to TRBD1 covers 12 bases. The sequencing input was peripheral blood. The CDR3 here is CASMKGQGAPNQPQHF. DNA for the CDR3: TGTGCCAGCATGAAGGGACAGGGGGCGCCTAATCAGCCCCAGCATTTT.